This TCR beta chain was captured in a study of low-dose radiotherapy and immunotherapy resistance in tumors. The germline V and J ends were trimmed by 3 bases and 1 base, with 6 bases remaining between them. Per the germline V gene, CDR1 is MDHEN and CDR2 is SYDVKM. The CDR3 contains 13 residues. Alpha- and beta-chain coverage of first-strand cDNA came from TRAV- and TRBV-specific primers. With a V-primer adapter and a constant-region primer, TCRs were amplified for around 21 PCR cycles. TCRdb independently ran MiXCR on the reads; one entry per CDR3 protein. Here the sample spans 70,000 to 95,000 distinct CDR3 sequences, roughly a sixth being singletons. As for time point: before trial treatment.

The chain carries TRBV28 and TRBJ1-1; unclear D gene. Sample: PBMCs, taken before treatment. This clonotype originated in a male donor with prostate cancer. In nucleotides, the CDR3 is TGTGCCAGCAGTTTCGAGAGGAACACTGAAGCTTTCTTT. Protein: CASSFERNTEAFF.